The rows below give T cell receptor beta chains drawn from one sample of a study of blood T cell repertoires in COVID-19. Here immunoSEQ multiplex PCR was the method, and the copy in TCRdb shows in-frame clones only, minus some. The data hold some 240,000 clones, with 84% observed a single time. The sequencing input was peripheral blood. These receptors were taken from a woman in her 40s who had recovered from COVID-19. Each CDR3 is given with its conserved first and last residue. Fields, in order: D gene, V gene, J gene, clone size, CDR3 length, CDR3 protein, CDR3 DNA. D genes are given only for firm matches. Rows may omit the clone size; those that give it use once, few, many or a size class.

d_call: -; v_call: TRBV2; j_call: TRBJ1-1; clone_size: -; cdr3_length: 14; cdr3_aa: CASTIVPGGTEAFF; cdr3_nt: TGTGCCAGCACCATTGTCCCCGGAGGGACTGAAGCTTTCTTT
d_call: -; v_call: TRBV15; j_call: TRBJ1-2; clone_size: -; cdr3_length: 14; cdr3_aa: CATSRESGAYGYTF; cdr3_nt: TGTGCCACCAGCAGAGAATCAGGGGCGTATGGCTACACCTTC
d_call: -; v_call: TRBV28; j_call: TRBJ1-2; clone_size: -; cdr3_length: 12; cdr3_aa: CASSLGGYGYTF; cdr3_nt: TGTGCCAGCAGTTTGGGGGGTTATGGCTACACCTTC
d_call: -; v_call: TRBV3-1/TRBV3-2; j_call: TRBJ1-1; clone_size: -; cdr3_length: 13; cdr3_aa: CASSRQQNTEAFF; cdr3_nt: TGTGCCAGCAGCCGACAGCAGAACACTGAAGCTTTCTTT
d_call: TRBD1; v_call: TRBV11-3; j_call: TRBJ2-5; clone_size: -; cdr3_length: 16; cdr3_aa: CASSNRDRVMPETQYF; cdr3_nt: TGTGCCAGCAGCAATAGGGACAGGGTTATGCCAGAGACCCAGTACTTC
d_call: TRBD1; v_call: TRBV5-4; j_call: TRBJ1-2; clone_size: -; cdr3_length: 14; cdr3_aa: CASSYKTGDYGYTF; cdr3_nt: TGTGCCAGCAGCTACAAGACAGGGGACTATGGCTACACCTTC
d_call: -; v_call: TRBV12-2; j_call: TRBJ1-5; clone_size: -; cdr3_length: 17; cdr3_aa: CASRSPDRGNSNQPQHF; cdr3_nt: TGTGCAAGTCGCTCCCCGGACAGGGGAAATAGCAATCAGCCCCAGCATTTT
d_call: TRBD1; v_call: TRBV28; j_call: TRBJ1-5; clone_size: -; cdr3_length: 19; cdr3_aa: CASRKRNLNRGRGNQPQHF; cdr3_nt: TGTGCCAGCAGAAAACGGAATTTGAACAGGGGTCGCGGCAATCAGCCCCAGCATTTT
d_call: TRBD2; v_call: TRBV7-3; j_call: TRBJ2-5; clone_size: -; cdr3_length: 15; cdr3_aa: CASSLSAGGHETQYF; cdr3_nt: TGTGCCAGCAGCTTATCTGCGGGGGGGCACGAGACCCAGTACTTC
d_call: -; v_call: TRBV23-1; j_call: TRBJ1-2; clone_size: -; cdr3_length: 15; cdr3_aa: CASSQSPVEGYGYTF; cdr3_nt: TGCGCCAGCAGTCAATCCCCCGTAGAGGGCTATGGCTACACCTTC
d_call: -; v_call: TRBV5-5; j_call: TRBJ2-2; clone_size: many; cdr3_length: 14; cdr3_aa: CASRPDRNTGELFF; cdr3_nt: TGTGCCAGCAGACCCGACAGGAACACCGGGGAGCTGTTTTTT
d_call: -; v_call: TRBV3-1/TRBV3-2; j_call: TRBJ1-5; clone_size: -; cdr3_length: 15; cdr3_aa: CASSQGDLVAQPQHF; cdr3_nt: TGTGCCAGCAGCCAAGGGGACTTGGTCGCTCAGCCCCAGCATTTT
d_call: -; v_call: TRBV2; j_call: TRBJ2-7; clone_size: -; cdr3_length: 17; cdr3_aa: CASSEARLGRLSYEQYF; cdr3_nt: TGTGCCAGCAGTGAAGCGAGGTTGGGGCGCCTGTCCTACGAGCAGTACTTC
d_call: TRBD2; v_call: TRBV18; j_call: TRBJ2-7; clone_size: -; cdr3_length: 15; cdr3_aa: CASSPASGGAYEQYF; cdr3_nt: TGTGCCAGCTCACCAGCCAGCGGGGGGGCCTACGAGCAGTACTTC
d_call: TRBD1; v_call: TRBV6-5; j_call: TRBJ2-5; clone_size: few; cdr3_length: 12; cdr3_aa: CVLGQATFPQYF; cdr3_nt: TGTGTTTTGGGACAGGCCACCTTTCCCCAGTACTTC
d_call: -; v_call: TRBV27; j_call: TRBJ1-6; clone_size: -; cdr3_length: 14; cdr3_aa: CASNSGSYNSPLHF; cdr3_nt: TGTGCCAGCAATTCAGGCTCCTATAATTCACCCCTCCACTTT
d_call: -; v_call: TRBV25-1; j_call: TRBJ1-3; clone_size: -; cdr3_length: 15; cdr3_aa: CASSDPRGSGNTIYF; cdr3_nt: TGTGCCAGCAGTGACCCTCGCGGCTCTGGAAACACCATATATTTT
d_call: -; v_call: TRBV6-1; j_call: TRBJ1-1; clone_size: medium-sized; cdr3_length: 14; cdr3_aa: CASSEVEGNTEAFF; cdr3_nt: TGTGCCAGCAGTGAAGTCGAGGGGAACACTGAAGCTTTCTTT
d_call: -; v_call: TRBV5-3; j_call: TRBJ1-2; clone_size: once; cdr3_length: 13; cdr3_aa: CARSLSGDYGYTF; cdr3_nt: TGTGCCAGAAGCTTGTCGGGGGACTATGGCTACACCTTC
d_call: -; v_call: TRBV11-2; j_call: TRBJ2-5; clone_size: -; cdr3_length: 15; cdr3_aa: CASRSGTHTGETQYF; cdr3_nt: TGTGCCAGCAGGTCCGGGACACACACTGGGGAGACCCAGTACTTC
d_call: -; v_call: TRBV19; j_call: TRBJ2-7; clone_size: -; cdr3_length: 14; cdr3_aa: CASSTWDTSYEQYF; cdr3_nt: TGTGCCAGTAGCACCTGGGACACCTCCTACGAGCAGTACTTC
d_call: TRBD2; v_call: TRBV7-8; j_call: TRBJ2-3; clone_size: -; cdr3_length: 14; cdr3_aa: CASSNRDYTDTQYF; cdr3_nt: TGTGCCAGCAGTAACCGGGACTACACAGATACGCAGTATTTT
d_call: -; v_call: TRBV28; j_call: TRBJ1-2; clone_size: -; cdr3_length: 13; cdr3_aa: CASSPSGRPGYTF; cdr3_nt: TGTGCCAGCAGTCCTTCGGGTCGTCCAGGCTACACCTTC
d_call: -; v_call: TRBV28; j_call: TRBJ1-1; clone_size: -; cdr3_length: 13; cdr3_aa: CASEGGDGTEAFF; cdr3_nt: TGTGCCAGCGAAGGAGGGGATGGCACTGAAGCTTTCTTT
d_call: -; v_call: TRBV28; j_call: TRBJ2-7; clone_size: -; cdr3_length: 13; cdr3_aa: CASREGSSYEQYF; cdr3_nt: TGTGCCAGCAGGGAGGGGTCCTCCTACGAGCAGTACTTC
d_call: -; v_call: TRBV5-1; j_call: TRBJ2-1; clone_size: -; cdr3_length: 15; cdr3_aa: CASSMVAGPYNEQFF; cdr3_nt: TGCGCCAGCAGCATGGTTGCGGGGCCCTACAATGAGCAGTTCTTC
d_call: -; v_call: TRBV19; j_call: TRBJ1-2; clone_size: few; cdr3_length: 14; cdr3_aa: CASSVSPGGYGYTF; cdr3_nt: TGTGCCAGTAGTGTATCCCCAGGAGGTTATGGCTACACCTTC
d_call: -; v_call: TRBV7-9; j_call: TRBJ1-6; clone_size: -; cdr3_length: 12; cdr3_aa: CASSLLSGPLHF; cdr3_nt: TGTGCCAGCAGCCTCCTCTCCGGGCCCCTCCACTTT
d_call: TRBD1; v_call: TRBV18; j_call: TRBJ1-4; clone_size: -; cdr3_length: 15; cdr3_aa: CASSGWDRPNEKLFF; cdr3_nt: TGTGCCAGCTCCGGTTGGGACAGGCCTAATGAAAAACTGTTTTTT
d_call: -; v_call: TRBV6-1; j_call: TRBJ1-6; clone_size: once; cdr3_length: 14; cdr3_aa: CASSEGTGNSPLHF; cdr3_nt: TGTGCCAGCAGTGAAGGTACAGGGAATTCACCCCTCCACTTT
d_call: -; v_call: TRBV6-5; j_call: TRBJ1-2; clone_size: -; cdr3_length: 14; cdr3_aa: CASSHESGAYGYTF; cdr3_nt: TGTGCCAGCAGCCACGAATCAGGGGCCTATGGCTACACCTTC
d_call: TRBD1; v_call: TRBV5-1; j_call: TRBJ2-2; clone_size: few; cdr3_length: 15; cdr3_aa: CASRQGGAPPGELFF; cdr3_nt: TGCGCCAGCCGCCAAGGGGGCGCCCCGCCCGGGGAGCTGTTTTTT